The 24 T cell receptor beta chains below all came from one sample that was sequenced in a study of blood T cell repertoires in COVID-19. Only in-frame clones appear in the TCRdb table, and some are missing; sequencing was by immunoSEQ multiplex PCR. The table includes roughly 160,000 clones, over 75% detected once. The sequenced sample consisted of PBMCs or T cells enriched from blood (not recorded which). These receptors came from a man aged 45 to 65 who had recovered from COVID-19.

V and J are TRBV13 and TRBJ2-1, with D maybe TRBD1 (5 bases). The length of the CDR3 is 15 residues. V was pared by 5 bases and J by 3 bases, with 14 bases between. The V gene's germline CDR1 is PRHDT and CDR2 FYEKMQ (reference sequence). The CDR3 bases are TGTGCCAGCAGCCGTAGCCAGGGTAGCTACAATGAGCAGTTCTTC. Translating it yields CASSRSQGSYNEQFF.

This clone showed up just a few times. The CDR3 nucleotides are TGTGCCAGCAGCCGTGACAGGGCGGCCGGGGAGCTGTTTTTT. It codes for CASSRDRAAGELFF. This chain uses TRBV5-6 with TRBJ2-2; 7 bases agree with TRBD1. The V gene end was trimmed by 4 bases and the J gene end by 6 bases; junction bases not matched to a gene: 6. The CDR3 loop spans 14 amino acids. Per the germline V gene, CDR1 is SGHDT and CDR2 is YYEEEE.

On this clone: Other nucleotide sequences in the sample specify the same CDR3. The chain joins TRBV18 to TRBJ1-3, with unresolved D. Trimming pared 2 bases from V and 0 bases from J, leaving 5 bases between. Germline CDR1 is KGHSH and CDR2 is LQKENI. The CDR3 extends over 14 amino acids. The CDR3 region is CASSPGSSGNTIYF. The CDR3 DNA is TGTGCCAGCTCACCAGGGAGCTCTGGAAACACCATATATTTT.

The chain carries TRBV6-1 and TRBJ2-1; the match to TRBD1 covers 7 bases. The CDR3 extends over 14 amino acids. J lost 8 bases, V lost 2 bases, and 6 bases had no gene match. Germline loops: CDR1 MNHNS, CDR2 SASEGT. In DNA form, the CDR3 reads TGTGCCAGCAGTGAACGCATAGGGGGCGATGAGCAGTTCTTC. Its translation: CASSERIGGDEQFF.

The CDR3 protein is CASSLAQGGSPNSGANVLTF. The CDR3 DNA is TGCGCCAGCAGCTTGGCTCAGGGGGGCTCCCCAAACTCTGGGGCCAACGTCCTGACTTTC. The chain links TRBV5-1 to TRBJ2-6, with a possible D match to TRBD1 (7 bases). The length of the CDR3 is 20 residues. V lost 0 bases and J 0 bases, leaving 19 bases between the germline ends. Germline V lookup: CDR1 SGHRS, CDR2 YFSETQ.

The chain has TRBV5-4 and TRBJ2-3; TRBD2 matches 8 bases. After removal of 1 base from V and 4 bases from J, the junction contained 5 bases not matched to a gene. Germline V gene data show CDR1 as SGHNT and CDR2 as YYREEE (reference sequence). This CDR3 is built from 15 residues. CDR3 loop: CASSLSGGGADTQYF. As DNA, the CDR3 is TGTGCCAGCAGCTTGAGCGGGGGAGGTGCAGATACGCAGTATTTT.

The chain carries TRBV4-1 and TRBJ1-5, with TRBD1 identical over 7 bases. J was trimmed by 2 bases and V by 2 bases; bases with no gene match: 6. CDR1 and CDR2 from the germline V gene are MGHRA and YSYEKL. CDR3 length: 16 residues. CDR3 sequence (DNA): TGCGCCAGCAGCCAACCGGAGGGGGCGGGCAATCAGCCCCAGCATTTT. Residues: CASSQPEGAGNQPQHF.

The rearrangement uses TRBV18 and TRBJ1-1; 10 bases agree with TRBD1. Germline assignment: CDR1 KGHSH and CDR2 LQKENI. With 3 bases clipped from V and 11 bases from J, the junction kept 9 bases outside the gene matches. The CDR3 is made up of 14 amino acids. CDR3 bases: TGTGCCAGCTCACCGGGACAGGGGTCGCATGGCGCTTTCTTT. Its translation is CASSPGQGSHGAFF.

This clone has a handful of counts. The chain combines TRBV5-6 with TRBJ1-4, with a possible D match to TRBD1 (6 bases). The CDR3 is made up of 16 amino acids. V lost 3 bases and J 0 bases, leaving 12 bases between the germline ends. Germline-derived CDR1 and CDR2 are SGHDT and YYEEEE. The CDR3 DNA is TGTGCCAGCAGCTATCCGACAGGAACAACTAATGAAAAACTGTTTTTT. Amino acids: CASSYPTGTTNEKLFF.

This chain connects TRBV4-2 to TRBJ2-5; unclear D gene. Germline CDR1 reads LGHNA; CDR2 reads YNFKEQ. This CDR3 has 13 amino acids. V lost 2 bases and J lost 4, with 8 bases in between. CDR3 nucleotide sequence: TGTGCCAGCAGCCAAACGGGTTTAGAGACCCAGTACTTC. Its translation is CASSQTGLETQYF.

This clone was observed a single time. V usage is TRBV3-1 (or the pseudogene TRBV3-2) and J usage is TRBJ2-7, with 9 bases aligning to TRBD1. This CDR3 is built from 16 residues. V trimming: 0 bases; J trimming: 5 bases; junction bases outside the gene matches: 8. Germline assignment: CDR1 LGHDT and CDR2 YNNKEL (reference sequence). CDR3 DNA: TGTGCCAGCAGCCAAGATATGGGACAGGGTTGGCACGAGCAGTACTTC. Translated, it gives CASSQDMGQGWHEQYF.

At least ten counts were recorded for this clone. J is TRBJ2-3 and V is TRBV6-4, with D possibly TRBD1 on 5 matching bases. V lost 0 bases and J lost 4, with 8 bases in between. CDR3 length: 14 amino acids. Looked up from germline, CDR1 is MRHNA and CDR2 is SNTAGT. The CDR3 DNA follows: TGTGCCAGCAGTGACTCTGAAGGGGCAGATACGCAGTATTTT. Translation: CASSDSEGADTQYF.

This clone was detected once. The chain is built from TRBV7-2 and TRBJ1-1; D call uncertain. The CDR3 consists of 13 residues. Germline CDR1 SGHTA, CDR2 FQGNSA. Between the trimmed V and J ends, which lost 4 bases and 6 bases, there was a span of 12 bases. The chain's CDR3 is CASSSRPTAEAFF. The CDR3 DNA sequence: TGTGCCAGCAGCTCTAGACCCACTGCTGAAGCTTTCTTT. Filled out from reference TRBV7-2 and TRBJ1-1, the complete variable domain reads GAGVSQSPSNKVTEKGKDVELRCDPISGHTALYWYRQSLGQGLEFLIYFQGNSAPDKSGLPSDRFSAERTGGSVSTLTIQRTQQEDSAVYLCASSSRPTAEAFFGQGTRLTVV.

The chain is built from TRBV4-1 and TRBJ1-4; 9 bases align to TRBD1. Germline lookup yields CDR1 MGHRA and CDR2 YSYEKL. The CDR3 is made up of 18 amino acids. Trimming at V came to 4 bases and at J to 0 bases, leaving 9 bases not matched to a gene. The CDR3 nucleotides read TGCGCCAGCAGCCGCCTACAGGGGGCGAGAGCAACTAATGAAAAACTGTTTTTT. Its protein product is CASSRLQGARATNEKLFF.

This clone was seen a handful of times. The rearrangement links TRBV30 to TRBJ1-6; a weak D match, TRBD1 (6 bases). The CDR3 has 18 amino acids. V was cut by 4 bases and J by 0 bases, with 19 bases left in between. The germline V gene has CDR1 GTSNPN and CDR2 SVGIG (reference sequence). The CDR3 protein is CAWNSAGELSSYNSPLHF. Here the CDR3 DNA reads TGTGCCTGGAACTCTGCAGGGGAATTAAGCTCCTATAATTCACCCCTCCACTTT. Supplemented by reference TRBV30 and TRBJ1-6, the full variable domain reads SQTIHQWPATLVQPVGSPLSLECTVEGTSNPNLYWYRQAAGRGLQLLFYSVGIGQISSEVPQNLSASRPQDRQFILSSKKLLLSDSGFYLCAWNSAGELSSYNSPLHFGNGTRLTVT.

CDR3 nucleotide sequence: TGTGCCAGCAGTTCCGCATGGCTTAGCGGGAGTGCAGATACGCAGTATTTT. This gives the protein CASSSAWLSGSADTQYF. The chain combines TRBV28 with TRBJ2-3; 9 nucleotides match TRBD2. In germline, CDR1 is MDHEN, CDR2 SYDVKM. V was pared by 4 bases and J by 4 bases, with 12 bases of the junction left unmatched. The CDR3 sequence is 17 residues long. Full variable domain (outside the CDR3, taken from reference TRBV28 and TRBJ2-3): DVKVTQSSRYLVKRTGEKVFLECVQDMDHENMFWYRQDPGLGLRLIYFSYDVKMKEKGDIPEGYSVSREKKERFSLILESASTNQTSMYLCASSSAWLSGSADTQYFGPGTRLTVL.

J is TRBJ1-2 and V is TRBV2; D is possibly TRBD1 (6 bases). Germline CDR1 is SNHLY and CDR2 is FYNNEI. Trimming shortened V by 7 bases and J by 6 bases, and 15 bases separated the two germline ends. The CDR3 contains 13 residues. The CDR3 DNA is TGTGCCAGCAACTACCAGGGGAAGGATGGCTACACCTTC. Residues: CASNYQGKDGYTF.

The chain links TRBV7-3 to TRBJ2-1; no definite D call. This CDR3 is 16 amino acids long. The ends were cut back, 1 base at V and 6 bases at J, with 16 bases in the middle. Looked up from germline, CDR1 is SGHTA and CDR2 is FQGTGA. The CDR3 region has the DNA TGTGCCAGCAGCTTAAATCCTCCCAGAGCGACCAATGAGCAGTTCTTC. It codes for CASSLNPPRATNEQFF.

CDR3 bases: TGTGCCAGCAGGCCGGGAAAGGGGGCATATCAGCCCCAGCATTTT. It is translated as CASRPGKGAYQPQHF. This sequence joins TRBV6-5 and TRBJ1-5; 7 positions match TRBD1. This CDR3 region has 15 residues. Germline-derived CDR1 and CDR2 are MNHEY and SVGAGI. J gave up 5 bases and V 6 bases, and 10 bases lay outside the gene matches.

CDR3 bases: TGTGCCAGTCAAGGGACAGGAACCTACGAGCAGTACTTC. It specifies CASQGTGTYEQYF. J is TRBJ2-7 and V is TRBV28; 8 bases fit TRBD1. The CDR3 contains 13 residues. Germline CDR1 MDHEN, CDR2 SYDVKM. Unmatched junction bases numbered 6, after V lost 9 bases and J lost 2 bases.

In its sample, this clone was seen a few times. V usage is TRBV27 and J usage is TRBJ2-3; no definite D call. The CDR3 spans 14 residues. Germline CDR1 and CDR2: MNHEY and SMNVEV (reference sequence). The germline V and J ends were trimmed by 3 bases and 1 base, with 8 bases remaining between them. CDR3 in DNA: TGTGCCAGCAGTTTCGCTGCAGGCACAGATACGCAGTATTTT. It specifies CASSFAAGTDTQYF.

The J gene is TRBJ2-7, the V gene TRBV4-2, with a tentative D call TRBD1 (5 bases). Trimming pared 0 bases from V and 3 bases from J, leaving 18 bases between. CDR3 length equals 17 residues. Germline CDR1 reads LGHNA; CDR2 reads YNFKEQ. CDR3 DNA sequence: TGTGCCAGCAGCCAAGACATTTTAGGACAAACCGACTACGAGCAGTACTTC. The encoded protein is CASSQDILGQTDYEQYF.

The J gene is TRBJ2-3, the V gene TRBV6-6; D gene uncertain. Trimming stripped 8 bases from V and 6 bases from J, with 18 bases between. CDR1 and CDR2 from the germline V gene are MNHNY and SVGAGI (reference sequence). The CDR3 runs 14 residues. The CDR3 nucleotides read TGTGCCAGCCGGAACACCCAAGTGAGGGATACGCAGTATTTT. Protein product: CASRNTQVRDTQYF.

This CDR3 is CASSLGGRDYGYTF. The CDR3 coding sequence is TGCGCCAGCAGCTTGGGCGGCAGAGACTATGGCTACACCTTC. The rearrangement joins TRBV5-1 to TRBJ1-2; D not resolved. Between the trimmed V and J ends, which lost 0 bases and 3 bases, there was a span of 9 bases. Germline CDR1 SGHRS, CDR2 YFSETQ. The CDR3 contains 14 residues.